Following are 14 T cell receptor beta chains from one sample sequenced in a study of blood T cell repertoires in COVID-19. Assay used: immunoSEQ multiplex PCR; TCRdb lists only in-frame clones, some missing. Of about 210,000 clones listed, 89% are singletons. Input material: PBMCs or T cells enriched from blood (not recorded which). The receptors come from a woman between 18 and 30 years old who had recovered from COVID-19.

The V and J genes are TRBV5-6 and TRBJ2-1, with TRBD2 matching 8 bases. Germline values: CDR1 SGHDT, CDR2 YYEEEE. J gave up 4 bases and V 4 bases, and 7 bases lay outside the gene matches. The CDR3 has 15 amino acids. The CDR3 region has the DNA TGTGCCAGCAGCCGCGCCGGGACTAGGTACAATGAGCAGTTCTTC. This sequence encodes CASSRAGTRYNEQFF. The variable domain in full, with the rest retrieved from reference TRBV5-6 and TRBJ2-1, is DAGVTQSPTHLIKTRGQQVTLRCSPKSGHDTVSWYQQALGQGPQFIFQYYEEEERQRGNFPDRFSGHQFPNYSSELNVNALLLGDSALYLCASSRAGTRYNEQFFGPGTRLTVL.

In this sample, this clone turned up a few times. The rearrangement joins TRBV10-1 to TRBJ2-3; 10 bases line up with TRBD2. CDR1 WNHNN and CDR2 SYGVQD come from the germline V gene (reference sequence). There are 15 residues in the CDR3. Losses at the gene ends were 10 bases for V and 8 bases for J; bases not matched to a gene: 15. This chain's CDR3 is CATATGTSVQFTQYF. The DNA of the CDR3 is TGCGCCACCGCGACCGGGACTAGCGTCCAATTTACGCAGTATTTT.

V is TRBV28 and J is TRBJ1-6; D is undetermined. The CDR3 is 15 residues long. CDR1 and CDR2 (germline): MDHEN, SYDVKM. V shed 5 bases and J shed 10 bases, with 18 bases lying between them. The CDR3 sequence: CASSPPPPGGSPLHF. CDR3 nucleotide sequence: TGTGCCAGCAGTCCCCCCCCGCCGGGAGGATCACCCCTCCACTTT.

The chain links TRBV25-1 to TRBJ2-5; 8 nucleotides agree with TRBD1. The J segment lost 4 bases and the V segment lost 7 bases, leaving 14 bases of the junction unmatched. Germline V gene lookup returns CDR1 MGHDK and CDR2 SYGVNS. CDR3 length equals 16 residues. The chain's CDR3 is CASTREAGRGLETQYF. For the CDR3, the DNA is TGTGCCAGCACCAGGGAGGCCGGCAGGGGGCTAGAGACCCAGTACTTC. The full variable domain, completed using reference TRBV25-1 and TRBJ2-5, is EADIYQTPRYLVIGTGKKITLECSQTMGHDKMYWYQQDPGMELHLIHYSYGVNSTEKGDLSSESTVSRIRTEHFPLTLESARPSHTSQYLCASTREAGRGLETQYFGPGTRLLVL.

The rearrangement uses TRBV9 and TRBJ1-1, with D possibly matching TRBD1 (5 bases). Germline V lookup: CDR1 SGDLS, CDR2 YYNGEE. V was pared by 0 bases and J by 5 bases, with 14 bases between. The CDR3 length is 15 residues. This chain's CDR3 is CASSVEGRLGTEAFF. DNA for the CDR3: TGTGCCAGCAGCGTAGAGGGGCGGCTCGGGACTGAAGCTTTCTTT.

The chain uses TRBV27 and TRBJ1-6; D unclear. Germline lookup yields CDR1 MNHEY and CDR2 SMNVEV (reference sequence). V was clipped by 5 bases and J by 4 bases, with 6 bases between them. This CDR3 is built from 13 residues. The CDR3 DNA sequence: TGTGCCAGCAGTAAACTATATAATTCACCCCTCCACTTT. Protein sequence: CASSKLYNSPLHF.

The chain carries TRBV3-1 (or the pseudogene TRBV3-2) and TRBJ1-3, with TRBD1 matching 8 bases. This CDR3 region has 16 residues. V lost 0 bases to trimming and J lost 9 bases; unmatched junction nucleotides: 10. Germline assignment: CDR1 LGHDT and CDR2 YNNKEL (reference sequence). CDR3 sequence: CASSQDLDREYATIYF. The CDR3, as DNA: TGTGCCAGCAGCCAAGATCTGGACAGGGAATACGCCACCATATATTTT.

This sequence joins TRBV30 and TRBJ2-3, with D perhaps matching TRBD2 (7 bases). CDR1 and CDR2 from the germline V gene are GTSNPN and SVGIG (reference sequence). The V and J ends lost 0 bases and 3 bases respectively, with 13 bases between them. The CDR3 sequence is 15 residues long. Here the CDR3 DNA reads TGTGCCTGGAGTGTCTGGGGGGGGGCGACAGATACGCAGTATTTT. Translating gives CAWSVWGGATDTQYF.

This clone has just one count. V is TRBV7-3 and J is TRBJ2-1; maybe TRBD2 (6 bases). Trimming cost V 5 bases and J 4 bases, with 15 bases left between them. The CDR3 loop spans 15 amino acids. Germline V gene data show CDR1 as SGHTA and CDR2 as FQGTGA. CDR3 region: CASSPRTEGYNEQFF. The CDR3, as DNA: TGTGCCAGCAGCCCAAGGACGGAGGGGTACAATGAGCAGTTCTTC.

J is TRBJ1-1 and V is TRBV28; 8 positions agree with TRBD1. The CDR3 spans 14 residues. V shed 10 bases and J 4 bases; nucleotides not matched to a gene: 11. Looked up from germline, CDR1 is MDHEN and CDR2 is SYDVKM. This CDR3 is CAIGQGAGGTEAFF. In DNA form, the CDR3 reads TGTGCCATCGGACAGGGAGCGGGGGGCACTGAAGCTTTCTTT.

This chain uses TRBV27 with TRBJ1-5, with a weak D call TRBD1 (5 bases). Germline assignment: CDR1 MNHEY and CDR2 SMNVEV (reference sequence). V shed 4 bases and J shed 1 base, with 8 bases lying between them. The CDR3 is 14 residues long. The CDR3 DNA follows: TGTGCCAGCAGTTATGACAGAAGCAATCAGCCCCAGCATTTT. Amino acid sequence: CASSYDRSNQPQHF.

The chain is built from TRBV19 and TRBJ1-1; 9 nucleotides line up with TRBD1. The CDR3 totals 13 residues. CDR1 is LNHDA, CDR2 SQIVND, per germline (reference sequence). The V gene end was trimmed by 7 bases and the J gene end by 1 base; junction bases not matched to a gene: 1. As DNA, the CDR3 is TGTGCCAGTATGGGACAGGGGAACACTGAAGCTTTCTTT. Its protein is CASMGQGNTEAFF.

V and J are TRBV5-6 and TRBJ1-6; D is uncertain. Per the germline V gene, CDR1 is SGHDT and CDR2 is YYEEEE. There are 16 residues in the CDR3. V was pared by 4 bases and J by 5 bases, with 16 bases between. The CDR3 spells CASSADIRGNNSPLHF. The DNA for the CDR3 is TGTGCCAGCAGCGCTGACATCCGAGGGAATAATTCACCCCTCCACTTT.

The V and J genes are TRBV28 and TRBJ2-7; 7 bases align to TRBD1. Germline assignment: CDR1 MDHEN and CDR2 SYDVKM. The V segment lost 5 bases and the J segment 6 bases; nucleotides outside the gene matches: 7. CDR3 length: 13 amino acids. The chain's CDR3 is CASSLSRTGEQYF. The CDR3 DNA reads TGTGCCAGCAGTCTCTCAAGGACAGGCGAGCAGTACTTC.